This T cell receptor beta chain was sequenced during a study of technical replicates of blood from a handful of donors. Data came from immunoSEQ multiplex PCR; TCRdb stores just in-frame clones and leaves some out. The sample lists about 73,000 clones, 93% occurring once. V was trimmed by 3 bases and J by 5 bases, leaving 23 bases between them. The CDR3 covers 18 residues. CDR1 KGHSH and CDR2 LQKENI come from the germline V gene. The sample taken for sequencing was T cells isolated from PBMCs. The chain employs TRBV18 and TRBJ2-1, with a possible D match to TRBD1 (6 bases). This receptor was taken from a human donor in good health. CDR3 sequence: CASSPRTATIKLNNEQFF. The CDR3 DNA reads as TGTGCCAGCTCACCGCGGACAGCCACAATCAAACTAAACAATGAGCAGTTCTTC.